The entry below describes one T cell receptor beta chain. It has no known antigen specificity. Base-call qualities are not available, and no considerably larger clone is one nucleotide away. The immunoSEQ Assay, a bias-controlled multiplex PCR, was used to amplify TCRbeta CDR3 regions from genomic DNA. As for how the authors treated the data: The number of nucleated cells in each sample was estimated from the amplification of reference gene primers within the assay. To quantify the absolute abundance of each unique TCRbeta CDR3 rearrangement, sequence reads were collapsed and filtered. Productive Simpson clonality was computed per sample as the square root of Simpson's diversity index over productive rearrangements. TCRdb stores this immuneACCESS table with in-frame sequences only. Part of the clones is absent; in the studies checked, under half of the shortfall reflects unresolved V genes, and no reason is known for the rest. V, J and clone size were drawn from that table, and D and trimming were deduced from the DNA. The sample table records 330,000 or so clones; more than 85% of these occur just once. The top ten hold approximately 17% of the sample.

Participants in the prospective study were aged 18 to 89 years, lived in some 24 United States geographic areas, and enrolled through a virtual design. Cohort assignment in the prospective study relied on participant-reported clinical history from a screening survey and a study questionnaire. Recovered participants in ImmuneRACE Cohort 3 were defined by two consecutive negative NP/OP PCR tests, clearance by a healthcare professional, or resolution of symptoms. Mobile phlebotomists in the prospective study collected whole blood, serum and a nasopharyngeal or oropharyngeal swab from every participant. Participants in the prospective study had the option to provide additional blood draws and questionnaires over a roughly two-month period. Blood samples from the prospective study were shipped frozen or at room temperature prior to DNA extraction. The sample comes from a study of blood T cell repertoires in COVID-19 (dated by TCRdb to the early 2020s). About the study as a whole: Samples covering the acute and convalescent phases of COVID-19 were provided by collaborators in the United States, Italy and Spain. The material from the prospective study consisted of cDNA or gDNA derived from T cells, B-cell-depleted T cells, or PBMCs. Deeply sampled blood TCRbeta repertoires from subjects exposed to, actively infected with, or recovered from COVID-19 were included in the dataset. Where available, HLA class I and class II types were obtained from metadata supplied by the sample provider rather than from assay-based typing. A de-identified subject ID, COVID-19 status, age in years and sex were almost always included in the sample metadata. The samples were drawn from two sources: the first 160 participants of the ongoing ImmuneRACE study, and fewer than 1,500 subjects contributed by 6 global collaborators. The repertoires were made available in a free public database intended to serve as a resource for research on the immune response to SARS-CoV-2.

CDR1 and CDR2 are drawn from the germline V gene: MDHEN, SYDVKM. V is clipped by 5 bases and J by 4 bases, and the sequence between their germline boundaries is 14 bases long. The CDR3 sequence holds 15 residues, the cysteine and phenylalanine included. Of all the DNA, just the CDR3 is kept, 45 bases in frame from base 1. The study at large found these results: Clinical and demographic metadata were provided uncurated, with the amount varying by source and participant.

The source is a woman aged 30 to 39 who had recovered from COVID-19. This sequence uses TRBV28 and TRBJ1-4; the D gene is perhaps TRBD1, from 6 matching bases. Sequencing was done on a sample of PBMCs or T cells enriched from blood (not recorded which). The DNA reads TGTGCCAGCAGTATTACAGGGATGGGTAATGAAAAACTGTTTTTT. This yields the protein CASSITGMGNEKLFF.